The entry below describes one TCR beta chain. The data are from a study of blood T cell repertoires in COVID-19. About the study: Sites in the United States, Italy and Spain provided acute and convalescent COVID-19 samples. T cells, B-cell-depleted T cells, or PBMCs supplied cDNA or gDNA.

Seattle participants joined during active infection and were tracked over time. Original methodology: Cell counts per sample came from amplifying reference gene primers. The protocol was immunoSEQ multiplex PCR, while the TCRdb copy is restricted to in-frame clones and leaves out a portion. From that table come the V and J calls and clone size; the DNA was used to work out D and trimming. The profile covers tens of thousands of clones, with about 80% appearing a single time and about 20% taken by the ten largest. CDR1 is SGDLS, CDR2 YYNGEE, per germline. The germline V and J ends were trimmed by 0 bases and 7 bases, with 14 bases remaining between them. CDR3 size: 16 residues.

The rearrangement joins TRBV9 to TRBJ1-6, with a possible D match to TRBD1 (6 bases). Sequenced material: peripheral blood. The TCR sequence derives from a man younger than 40 with COVID-19, enrolled during active disease. The CDR3 DNA is TGTGCCAGCAGCGTAGGGGCAGGGGAGTACAATTCACCCCTCCACTTT. Amino acids: CASSVGAGEYNSPLHF.